This paragraph covers one TCR beta chain sequence. No antigen is known for it. Method: immunoSEQ multiplex PCR; TCRdb's copy keeps in-frame clones and lacks some. The table has about 170,000 clones, roughly 86% seen once. The length of the CDR3 is 16 residues. In germline, CDR1 is SGHRS, CDR2 YFSETQ. Trimming took 3 bases from V and 7 from J; bases not matched to a gene: 12. The data originate from a study of cytomegalovirus exposure and HLA in healthy donors. Overall study findings and caveats: Whilst most TCR sequences proved rare, a subset of public TCRs occurred across many donors. Within the 90 to 150 validation repertoires, first-cohort TCR clusters tended to co-occur, according to a later analysis. Reports described diagnosis of cytomegalovirus status by the classifier as highly specific and sensitive.

The sequencing sample was made of PBMCs. The chain combines TRBV5-1 with TRBJ2-1; 8 positions agree with TRBD2. This TCR came from a woman aged 18-29 years in good health and CMV-seropositive. The CDR3 DNA reads TGCGCCAGCAGCTCCAGTATTAGCGGGATAGGAAATGAGCAGTTCTTC. This sequence encodes CASSSSISGIGNEQFF.